The next 14 T cell receptor beta chains were all read from a single sample in a study of regulatory T cells in long-lasting Graves disease (dated by TCRdb to about 2021). Library preparation was by multiplex PCR. Data came from an Illumina HiSeq 4000. CDR3 regions were amplified by Arm-PCR with iRepertoire HTBI primers to construct TCR beta libraries. In-frame beta chains were kept once TCRdb had trimmed the public reads at Q25 with fastp and called clones with MiXCR. All rows with the same CDR3 protein become a single entry with the most common DNA and genes. The sample table lists about 400,000 distinct CDR3 sequences, roughly a sixth of them with a count of one. Over 20% of the sample is taken by the ten largest. The sample's time point label, decoded: newly diagnosed GD, antithyroid drugs for less than 3 months. For both TCR sequencing and RNA sequencing, RNA was extracted from PBMCs using TRIzol.

This material consisted of peripheral blood mononuclear cells (PBMCs), taken at new diagnosis, from a patient treated with antithyroid drugs. These receptors came from a female donor with Graves disease.

There are many counts of this clonotype. The chain uses TRBV3-1 and TRBJ1-1; D perhaps matches TRBD1 (5 bases). V was trimmed by 8 bases and J by 4 bases, leaving 17 bases between them. Germline CDR1 is LGHDT and CDR2 is YNNKEL (reference sequence). The CDR3 has 14 residues. CDR3 loop: CASAIGGVGTEAFF. In DNA form, the CDR3 reads TGTGCCAGCGCTATTGGGGGTGTGGGCACTGAAGCTTTCTTT.

This clonotype was observed a few times. The genes are TRBV24-1 and TRBJ2-7; TRBD1 matches at 9 bases. The CDR3 has 17 amino acids. With 2 bases clipped from V and 2 bases from J, the junction kept 9 bases outside the gene matches. Per germline, CDR1 KGHDR and CDR2 SFDVKD. CDR3 in amino acids: CATSDSTGTGNPYEQYF. For the CDR3, the DNA is TGTGCCACCAGTGATTCTACCGGGACAGGGAACCCCTACGAGCAGTACTTC.

This clonotype was detected only a few times. The J gene is TRBJ1-1, the V gene TRBV10-2; 9 bases map to TRBD1. Trimming cost V 4 bases and J 7 bases; bases outside gene matches: 4. Germline V lookup: CDR1 WSHSY, CDR2 SAAADI. This CDR3 spans 13 amino acids. CDR3 residues: CASSGTGVGEAFF. CDR3 bases: TGCGCCAGCAGTGGGACAGGGGTGGGTGAAGCTTTCTTT.

This clonotype was observed many times. The gene calls are TRBV11-2 and TRBJ1-3; D remains ambiguous. Per germline, CDR1 SGHAT and CDR2 FQNNGV. V gave up 1 base and J gave up 4 bases, with 8 bases separating them. The CDR3 has 14 amino acids. CDR3 loop: CASSLAVTGNTIYF. Written as DNA, the CDR3 is TGTGCCAGCAGCTTAGCGGTTACCGGAAACACCATATATTTT.

This clonotype was detected only a few times. The DNA for the CDR3 is TGCGCCAGCAGACGCGACAGGGGGCTTGGAAACACCATATATTTT. This gives the protein CASRRDRGLGNTIYF. J is TRBJ1-3 and V is TRBV10-2; 10 bases map to TRBD1. Germline-derived CDR1 and CDR2 are WSHSY and SAAADI. The ends lost 6 bases at V and 3 bases at J; junction bases unmatched: 5. This CDR3 region has 15 residues.

This clonotype was counted many times. V is TRBV10-2 and J is TRBJ2-7, with D maybe TRBD2 (5 bases). Trimming cost V 0 bases and J 3 bases, with 15 bases left between them. This CDR3 comprises 16 residues. Germline V CDR1 and CDR2: WSHSY, SAAADI. This chain's CDR3 is CASSESESKRHYEQYF. The CDR3 DNA reads as TGCGCCAGCAGTGAGTCGGAGAGTAAGCGGCACTACGAGCAGTACTTC.

The gene calls are TRBV20-1 and TRBJ2-5; 12 bases agree with TRBD2. Germline V gene data show CDR1 as DFQATT and CDR2 as SNEGSKA (reference sequence). The CDR3 spans 15 residues. J gave up 1 base and V 2 bases, and 2 bases lay outside the gene matches. The CDR3 sequence is CSARTGLAGQETQYF. The CDR3 DNA follows: TGCAGTGCTAGAACGGGACTAGCGGGCCAAGAGACCCAGTACTTC.

The rearrangement links TRBV7-9 to TRBJ2-7, with TRBD2 matching over 10 bases. V trimming: 4 bases; J trimming: 5 bases; junction bases outside the gene matches: 5. The germline CDR1 and CDR2 sequences are SEHNR and FQNEAQ (reference sequence). The CDR3 runs 14 residues. CDR3 residues: CASSSLAGVHEQYF. The CDR3 DNA reads as TGTGCCAGCAGCTCGCTAGCGGGAGTCCACGAGCAGTACTTC.

This clonotype was found many times. The V gene is TRBV5-1, the J gene TRBJ2-7; 11 positions agree with TRBD1. The J segment lost 9 bases and the V segment lost 2 bases, leaving 4 bases of the junction unmatched. Looked up from germline, CDR1 is SGHRS and CDR2 is YFSETQ. The CDR3 runs to 13 residues. The CDR3 protein is CASSFGQGAGQYF. The CDR3, as DNA: TGCGCCAGCAGCTTCGGACAGGGGGCGGGGCAGTACTTC.

This clonotype was detected a few times. The chain joins TRBV12-5 to TRBJ1-1; TRBD1 agrees at 7 bases. Germline CDR1 and CDR2: LGHNT and FRNRAP. The CDR3 spans 16 residues. With 1 base clipped from V and 1 base from J, the junction kept 6 bases outside the gene matches. The CDR3 loop is CASGLARTGPNTEAFF. In DNA, the CDR3 is TGTGCTAGTGGTTTGGCGAGGACAGGCCCGAACACTGAAGCTTTCTTT.

Only a few counts were recorded for this clonotype. One junction end does not reproduce the germline sequence, and a read error may be involved. CDR3 in amino acids: CSARARLNIGELFF. CDR3 in DNA: TGCAGTGCTAGAGCGCGACTTAACATCGGGGAGCTGTTTTTT. This chain uses TRBV20-1 with TRBJ2-2; D remains ambiguous. Germline-derived CDR1 and CDR2 are DFQATT and SNEGSKA (reference sequence). This CDR3 has 14 residues.

This clonotype occurred many times. The chain combines TRBV28 with TRBJ1-5; D is possibly TRBD1 (5 bases). CDR1 is MDHEN, CDR2 SYDVKM, per germline. Between the trimmed V and J ends, which lost 6 bases and 4 bases, there was a span of 16 bases. This CDR3 comprises 15 residues. CDR3 sequence reads: CASSPPWGHNQPQHF. The DNA of the CDR3 is TGTGCCAGCAGCCCCCCTTGGGGCCATAATCAGCCCCAGCATTTT.

This clonotype occurred many times. The rearrangement links TRBV7-2 to TRBJ1-4; 8 bases fit TRBD1. Trimming cost V 5 bases and J 8 bases; bases outside gene matches: 13. The CDR3 is made up of 16 amino acids. The V gene's germline CDR1 is SGHTA and CDR2 FQGNSA. CDR3 residues: CASSQYTTGVAEKLFF. The CDR3 region has the DNA TGTGCCAGCAGCCAATACACGACAGGGGTGGCGGAAAAACTGTTTTTT. Combining the CDR3 with reference TRBV7-2 and TRBJ1-4 gives the whole variable domain GAGVSQSPSNKVTEKGKDVELRCDPISGHTALYWYRQSLGQGLEFLIYFQGNSAPDKSGLPSDRFSAERTGGSVSTLTIQRTQQEDSAVYLCASSQYTTGVAEKLFFGSGTQLSVL.

This clonotype was picked up a small number of times. A read error may produce the germline difference seen at one junction end. This chain links TRBV5-1 with TRBJ2-2; D possibly corresponds to TRBD1 (6 bases). This CDR3 spans 14 amino acids. Germline V gene data show CDR1 as SGHRS and CDR2 as YFSETQ. CDR3 sequence (DNA): TGCGCCAGCAGCTTGGCTTACTGGGTAGGGGGGCTGTTTTTT. It encodes CASSLAYWVGGLFF.